This T cell receptor beta chain stems from a study of cytomegalovirus exposure and HLA in healthy donors (dated by TCRdb to the late 2010s). About the full investigation: An earlier analysis of 587 of the donors reported 250 to 300 Gb of sequence data and 100 million to 120 million unique TCR beta sequences obtained from some 200 million T cells. An early release covering 550 to 700 HLA-typed donors comprised roughly 300 gigabases of sequencing data and approximately 85 million unique TCR sequences. Among the roughly 390 genotyped donors, around 81% belonged to the genetic ancestry cluster associated with self-reported Caucasian donors. The study aimed to test whether cataloging public T cell receptors could reveal signatures of past pathogen exposure. The study used immunosequencing to profile the T cell repertoires of several hundred subjects and linked those repertoires to cytomegalovirus serostatus. A separate validation cohort of 100 to 150 different subjects was used in addition to the roughly 700-subject first cohort. To predict cytomegalovirus infection status, the study brought together high-throughput TCR immunosequencing, statistical association of individual TCRs with disease status, and machine learning. To study patterns of TCR occurrence, a later analysis re-analyzed previously published TCR beta repertoires from 666 donors and added high-resolution HLA genotyping. Rather than using new phenotypic data, the later analysis identified candidate immune exposures from TCR beta sequences and from how often those sequences occurred across donors. To decide whether each TCR beta V gene segment behaved as functional or pseudogenic, an earlier analysis of some 540 of the donors relied on high-throughput TCR beta sequencing. Donor age, sex, ethnicity and CMV serostatus were compiled alongside the repertoire data. A later genetic analysis used genome-wide SNP genotypes for about 55% of the 666 donors, treating that subset as a discovery cohort. Every repertoire in the discovery cohort had been generated on one and the same sequencing platform. HLA typing included class I and class II loci at four-digit resolution. Typing coverage varied by locus: roughly 629-630 donors for A, B, C, DRB1 and DQB1; roughly 500 for DQA1; about 590 for DPA1; roughly 450 for DPB1. Four or five DR-DQ haplotypes were treated as single units for association and clustering because of strong linkage in the cohort. On average, around 240,000 unique TCR beta nucleotide sequences were sequenced per donor among fewer than 500 genotyped donors of the cohort, with roughly a sixth of those sequences being non-productive. What the authors observed across the whole study: A later genetic analysis reported fewer N-insertions in productive TCRs among donors in an Asian-associated ancestry cluster than the roughly 690-donor mean. In a later analysis, several top co-occurrence clusters were reported to appear linked to parvovirus B19, influenza, CMV and Epstein-Barr virus. It was suggested by the authors that the approach could potentially be generalized to other disease states and immunological phenotypes. In the study, 164 TCR beta chains were listed as associated with cytomegalovirus. A cluster of highly shared sequence variants was judged likely to be a technical artifact of the sequencing pipeline. The earlier analysis of 450 to 700 of the donors excluded 15 to 20 rarely observed V segments, including chromosome 9 orphons, because counts were too low. According to a later analysis, most CMV-associated TCR beta chains appeared to be HLA-restricted, and the HLA associations seemed to be driven largely by CMV exposure. A few of the identified cytomegalovirus-associated TCR beta chains were confirmed in vitro to be specific for cytomegalovirus antigens. A further reported finding was that TCR beta sequences accurately predicted the HLA-A and HLA-B alleles for most subjects in the first cohort. A later analysis found that HLA-associated TCR beta chains were more clonally expanded and had lower generation probabilities than equally common non-associated chains. Cytomegalovirus status was reported to be diagnosed by the classifier with high specificity and sensitivity in both the original and validation cohorts. A later analysis found that TCR association rates varied across HLA loci, with DRB1 alleles showing the most associated TCRs and HLA-C alleles the fewest. Correlated functional status among segregating V segments might reflect linkage disequilibrium, but an unknown experimental factor could not be ruled out. HLA typing was unavailable for some donors at each locus, so association tests used only the typed subset. CMV serostatus was the only immune exposure information available for the cohort. An earlier analysis of some 590 of the donors showed that most TCR beta V segments appeared in productive rearrangements either about 87% or about 30% of the time, which broadly matched IMGT annotations. Only TCR beta chains were sequenced in this cohort, and the absence of alpha or paired-chain data limited detectable features. Sequencing depth was assumed to be roughly uniform across donors in the presence/absence analyses, though that assumption may not hold. A later analysis associated about 16,000 TCR beta sequences with specific HLA alleles at a false discovery rate of 0.05. While some public TCRs were present in many individuals, most TCR sequences turned up only very rarely across donors. When HLA alleles, especially DR and DQ, strongly co-occurred, attributing TCR associations to individual alleles was difficult. Some IMGT-functional V segments, including TRBV6-2 and TRBV6-3, could not be distinguished by the 87-base-pair reads and were therefore excluded. A later genetic analysis associated a missense DCLRE1C variant with V-gene and J-gene trimming of TCR beta chains, and an independent cohort replicated the association.

A word on this clone: The target of this receptor is not known. Base qualities are not provided; no much larger clone lies one nucleotide away.

The library was built by means of the immunoSEQ multiplex PCR assay. For the multiplex PCR, a mixture combining 60 forward primers for TCR Vbeta segments and 13 reverse primers for TCR Jbeta segments was used. Amplification of the CDR3 region of rearranged TCR beta genes was performed with a multiplex PCR assay on genomic DNA. The Illumina HiSeq System was used to sequence the amplified TCR beta libraries as 87-base-pair reads. Regarding the original processing steps: Across the 500 to 750 repertoires, a later analysis counted tens of millions of unique TCR beta chains, roughly 11 million of which were shared by at least two donors. Raw reads were error-corrected and collapsed into unique sequences with a nearest-neighbor algorithm that merged closely related sequences to remove PCR and sequencing errors. V, D and J gene segments were assigned by aligning CDR3 sequences to IMGT reference sequences. For a sequence to be retained, a match of at least six nucleotides was required to both a V gene segment and a J gene segment. Rearrangements were classified as productive when the CDR3 lacked stop codons and remained in frame with V and J, and all other rearrangements were classified as non-productive. CDR3 was defined according to IMGT convention as the region running from the second conserved V-encoded cysteine to the conserved J-encoded phenylalanine. The earlier analysis of 450 to 750 of the donors excluded any sequence lacking an unambiguous match to a single V gene segment. In an earlier analysis of several hundred of the donors, a V segment was called functional when productive rearrangements were above 56.7%, and segregating when the standard deviation between donors exceeded 5%. A statistical classification framework was built to diagnose cytomegalovirus status from the catalog of TCR beta chain sequences. In a later analysis, V and J genes were assigned by comparing TCR nucleotide sequences against IMGT/GENE-DB human TR gene sequences. In a later analysis, CDR3 sequences and most-parsimonious VDJ recombination scenarios were assigned using the TCRdist pipeline. In a later analysis, each TCR beta chain was defined by its CDR3 amino acid sequence together with its V-gene family, and reads without a unique V-gene family were excluded. As a way to deal with suspected cross-contamination and a sequencing artifact, a later analysis dropped nearly 600 nucleotide sequences that were highly shared and had low generation probability. In a later analysis, a clonal expansion index was calculated for each public chain from normalized within-repertoire ranks of inferred template counts. In a later analysis, generation probabilities were computed using a VDJ recombination model fitted to out-of-frame rearrangements, and the results were checked against IGoR. In a later analysis, hypergeometric tests were used to score TCR-TCR, TCR-HLA and TCR-CMV co-occurrence, with a repertoire-size bias correction applied to TCR pairs. To estimate false discovery rates, a later analysis permuted the HLA or CMV assignments 20 times. In a later analysis, co-occurring TCRs were grouped with DBSCAN, and TCRdist sequence similarity was added when clustering was performed within HLA-allele-positive subsets. Repertoires with fewer than 30,000 or more than 120,000 public chains, plus five repertoires with anomalous nucleotide sharing, were excluded from co-occurrence clustering. Drawn from immuneACCESS, this table holds only the in-frame rearrangements with V and J called that TCRdb kept. Clones are partly lost; checked studies trace under half to an unresolved V gene and leave the rest unexplained. From that table come the V and J calls and clone size; the DNA was used to work out D and trimming. The sample table shows about 100,000 clones, and around 73% are seen once. The biggest ten clones account for roughly 0.71% of the sample.

V and J are truncated by 0 bases and 3 bases respectively, leaving an intervening sequence of 14 bases. The germline V gene supplies CDR1 MNHEY and CDR2 SVGAGI. The CDR3 covers 16 residues, taking in both the cysteine and the phenylalanine. Just the 48-base CDR3 DNA is kept, in frame starting at base 1. In total, approximately 700 healthy bone marrow donors made up the cohort. Cohort members were all nominally healthy when sampled, although unrecorded immune exposures were likely present. The donor was CMV seronegative and belonged to the group of 350 to 400 seronegative cohort members. Each donor provided a peripheral blood sample, and peripheral blood mononuclear cells were used for TCR beta sequencing. The Qiagen DNeasy Blood Extraction Kit was used to extract genomic DNA from the blood cell samples.

Input material: PBMCs. In this chain, TRBV6-5 is recombined with TRBJ1-2; matching of 5 bases hints at TRBD1 as the D gene. The receptor was isolated from a woman aged 55-69 years in good health and CMV-seronegative. Here is the DNA: TGTGCCAGCAGTTACTCGTCCACTACCAGGGACTATGGCTACACCTTC. Its protein reads: CASSYSSTTRDYGYTF.